This T cell receptor beta chain was retrieved from a study of blood T cell repertoires in COVID-19. Study context: Sites across the United States, Italy and Spain contributed samples from acute and convalescent COVID-19. T cells, B-cell-depleted T cells, or PBMCs supplied cDNA or gDNA.

As originally analysed: Reference gene primer amplification gave nucleated cell count estimates. The table came from immunoSEQ multiplex PCR; TCRdb's copy has only in-frame clones and leaves some out. V and J calls plus clone size are reproduced from that table; the DNA served to infer D and trimming. This sample has roughly 150,000 clones; more than 80% occur once, and the top ten carry less than 4%. Sequences were obtained from peripheral blood. This TCR was sampled from a woman in her fifties or sixties with active COVID-19.

In DNA form, the CDR3 reads TGTGCCAGCAGTCCCCTAGGAAGTACAGATACGCAGTATTTT. It is translated as CASSPLGSTDTQYF. The V and J genes are TRBV14 and TRBJ2-3; D unresolved. Between the trimmed V and J ends, which lost 6 bases and 3 bases, there was a span of 13 bases. The CDR3 is 14 residues long. CDR1 SGHDN and CDR2 FVKESK come from the germline V gene.